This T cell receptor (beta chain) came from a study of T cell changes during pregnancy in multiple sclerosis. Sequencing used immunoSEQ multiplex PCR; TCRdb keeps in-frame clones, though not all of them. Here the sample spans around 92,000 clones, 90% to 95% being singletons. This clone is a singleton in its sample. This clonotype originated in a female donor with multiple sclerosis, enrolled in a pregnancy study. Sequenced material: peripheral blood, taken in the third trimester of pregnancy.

CDR3 nucleotide sequence: TGTGCCAGCAGCTCCGGGACTAGCGGGAGGGCGGGAGAGACCCAGTACTTC. It encodes CASSSGTSGRAGETQYF. The rearrangement joins TRBV7-9 to TRBJ2-5, with 16 bases that match TRBD2. V lost 4 bases, J lost 4 bases, and 6 bases stayed unmatched. The germline V gene encodes CDR1 SEHNR and CDR2 FQNEAQ (reference sequence). The CDR3 consists of 17 residues.